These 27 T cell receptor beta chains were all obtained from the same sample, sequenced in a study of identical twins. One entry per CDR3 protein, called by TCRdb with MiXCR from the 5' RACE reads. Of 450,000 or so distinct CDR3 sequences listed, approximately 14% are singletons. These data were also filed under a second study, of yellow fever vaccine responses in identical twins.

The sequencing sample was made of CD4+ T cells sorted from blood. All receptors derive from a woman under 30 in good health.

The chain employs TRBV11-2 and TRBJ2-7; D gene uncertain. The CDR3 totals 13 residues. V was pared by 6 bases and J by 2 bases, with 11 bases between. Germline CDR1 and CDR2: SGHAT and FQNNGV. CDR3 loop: CASSSRRAYEQYF. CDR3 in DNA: TGTGCCAGCAGTTCCCGACGGGCCTACGAGCAGTACTTC.

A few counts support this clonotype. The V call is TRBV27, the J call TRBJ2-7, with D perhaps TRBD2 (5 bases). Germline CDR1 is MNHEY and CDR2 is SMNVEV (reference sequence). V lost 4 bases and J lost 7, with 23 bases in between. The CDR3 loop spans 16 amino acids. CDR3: CASSSISGLGVGEQYF. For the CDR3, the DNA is TGTGCCAGCAGTTCAATATCGGGCCTCGGGGTTGGAGAGCAGTACTTC.

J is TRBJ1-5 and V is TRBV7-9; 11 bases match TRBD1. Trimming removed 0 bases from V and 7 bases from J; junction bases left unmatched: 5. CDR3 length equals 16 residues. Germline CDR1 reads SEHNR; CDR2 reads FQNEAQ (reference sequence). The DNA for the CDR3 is TGTGCCAGCAGCTTAGCCGGGACAGGGGGAGCGCAGCCCCAGCATTTT. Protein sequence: CASSLAGTGGAQPQHF.

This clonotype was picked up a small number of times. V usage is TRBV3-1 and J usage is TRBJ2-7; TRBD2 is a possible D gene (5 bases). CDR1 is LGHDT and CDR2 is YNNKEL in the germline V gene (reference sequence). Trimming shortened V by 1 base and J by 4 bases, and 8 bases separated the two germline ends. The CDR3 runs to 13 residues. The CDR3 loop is CASSQVGVYEQYF. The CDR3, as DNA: TGTGCCAGCAGCCAAGTGGGAGTGTACGAGCAGTACTTC.

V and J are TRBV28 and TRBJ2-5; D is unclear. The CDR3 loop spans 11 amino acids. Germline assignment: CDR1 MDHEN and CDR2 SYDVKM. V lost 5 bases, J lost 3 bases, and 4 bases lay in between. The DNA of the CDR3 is TGTGCCAGCAGTGAAAAAGAGACCCAGTACTTC. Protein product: CASSEKETQYF.

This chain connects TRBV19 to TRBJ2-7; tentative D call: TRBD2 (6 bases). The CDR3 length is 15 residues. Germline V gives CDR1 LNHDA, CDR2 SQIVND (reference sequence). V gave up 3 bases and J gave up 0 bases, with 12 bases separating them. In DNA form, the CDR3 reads TGTGCCAGTAGTATCGGAGGAGGGAGCTCCTACGAGCAGTACTTC. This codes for CASSIGGGSSYEQYF.

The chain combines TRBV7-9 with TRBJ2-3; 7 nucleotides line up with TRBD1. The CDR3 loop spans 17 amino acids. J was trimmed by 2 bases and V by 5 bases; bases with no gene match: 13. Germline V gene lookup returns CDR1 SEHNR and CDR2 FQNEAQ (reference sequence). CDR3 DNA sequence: TGTGCCAGCAGCCCTATCACGGACAGGAGAACCACAGATACGCAGTATTTT. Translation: CASSPITDRRTTDTQYF.

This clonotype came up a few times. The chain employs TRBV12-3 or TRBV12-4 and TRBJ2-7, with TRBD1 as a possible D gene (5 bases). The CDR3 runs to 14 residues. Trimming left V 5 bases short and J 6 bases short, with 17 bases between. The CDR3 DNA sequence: TGTGCCAGCAGTCCCGTGACAGCGTCAGGCGAGCAGTACTTC. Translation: CASSPVTASGEQYF.

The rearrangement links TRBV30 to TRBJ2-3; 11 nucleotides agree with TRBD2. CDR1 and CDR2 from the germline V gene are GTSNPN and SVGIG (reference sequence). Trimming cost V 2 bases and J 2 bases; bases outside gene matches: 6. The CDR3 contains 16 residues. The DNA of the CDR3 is TGTGCCTGGAGTTCCGGACTAGCGGGCAACACAGATACGCAGTATTTT. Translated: CAWSSGLAGNTDTQYF.

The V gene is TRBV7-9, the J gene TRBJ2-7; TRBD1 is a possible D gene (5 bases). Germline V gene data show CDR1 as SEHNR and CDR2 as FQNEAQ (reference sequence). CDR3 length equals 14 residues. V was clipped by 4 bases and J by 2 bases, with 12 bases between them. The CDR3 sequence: CASSSQGGPYEQYF. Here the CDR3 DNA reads TGTGCCAGCAGCTCCCAGGGCGGCCCCTACGAGCAGTACTTC.

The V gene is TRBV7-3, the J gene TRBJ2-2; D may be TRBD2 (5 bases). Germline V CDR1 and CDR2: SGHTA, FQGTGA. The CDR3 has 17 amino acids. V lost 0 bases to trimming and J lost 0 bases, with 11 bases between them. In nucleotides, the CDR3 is TGTGCCAGCAGCTTAACTCTAGCAGAAGCGAACACCGGGGAGCTGTTTTTT. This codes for CASSLTLAEANTGELFF. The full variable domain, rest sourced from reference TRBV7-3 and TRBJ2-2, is GAGVSQTPSNKVTEKGKYVELRCDPISGHTALYWYRQSLGQGPEFLIYFQGTGAADDSGLPNDRFFAVRPEGSVSTLKIQRTERGDSAVYLCASSLTLAEANTGELFFGEGSRLTVL.

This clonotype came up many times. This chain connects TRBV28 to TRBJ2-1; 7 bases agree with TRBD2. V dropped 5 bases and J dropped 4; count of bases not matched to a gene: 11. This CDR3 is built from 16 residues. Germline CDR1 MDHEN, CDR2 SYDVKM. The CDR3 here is CASSRQSGNPYNEQFF. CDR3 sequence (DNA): TGTGCCAGCAGTCGACAGAGCGGGAACCCGTACAATGAGCAGTTCTTC.

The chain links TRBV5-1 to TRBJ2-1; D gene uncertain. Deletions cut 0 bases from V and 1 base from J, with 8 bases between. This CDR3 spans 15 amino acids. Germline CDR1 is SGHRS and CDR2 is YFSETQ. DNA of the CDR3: TGCGCCAGCAGCTTGGTGGTGAATTCCTACAATGAGCAGTTCTTC. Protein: CASSLVVNSYNEQFF.

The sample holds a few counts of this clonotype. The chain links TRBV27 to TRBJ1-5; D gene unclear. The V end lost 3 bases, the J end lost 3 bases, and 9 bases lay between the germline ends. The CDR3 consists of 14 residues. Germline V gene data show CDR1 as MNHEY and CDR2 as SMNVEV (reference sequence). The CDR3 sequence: CASSFKGSNQPQHF. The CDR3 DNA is TGTGCCAGCAGTTTTAAGGGTTCCAATCAGCCCCAGCATTTT.

The CDR3 nucleotides read TGTGCCAGCTCACCTGGACTAGCGGAGAACTACGAGCAGTACTTC. It translates to CASSPGLAENYEQYF. The genes are TRBV18 and TRBJ2-7, with 10 bases aligning to TRBD2. CDR1 is KGHSH and CDR2 is LQKENI in the germline V gene. The CDR3 length is 15 residues. J lost 3 bases, V lost 3 bases, and 5 bases had no gene match.

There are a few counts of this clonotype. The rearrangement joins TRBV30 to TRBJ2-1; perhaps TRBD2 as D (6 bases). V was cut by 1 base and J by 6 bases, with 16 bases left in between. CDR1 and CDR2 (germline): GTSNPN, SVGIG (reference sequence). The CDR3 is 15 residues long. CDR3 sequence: CAWSDLAGPGNEQFF. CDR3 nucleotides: TGTGCCTGGAGTGACTTGGCGGGACCGGGCAATGAGCAGTTCTTC.

The CDR3 protein is CASSSRAPTDRPVETQYF. CDR3 nucleotide sequence: TGTGCCAGCAGTTCAAGGGCACCGACGGACAGACCGGTGGAGACCCAGTACTTC. The chain carries TRBV12-3 or TRBV12-4 and TRBJ2-5; D possibly corresponds to TRBD1 (6 bases). V dropped 4 bases and J dropped 5 bases, with 26 bases sitting between them. The CDR3 spans 18 residues.

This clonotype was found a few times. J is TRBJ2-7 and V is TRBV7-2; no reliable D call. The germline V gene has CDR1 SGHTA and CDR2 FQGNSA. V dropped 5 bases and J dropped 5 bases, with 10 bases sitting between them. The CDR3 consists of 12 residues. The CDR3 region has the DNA TGTGCCAGCAGCACCTACGGCCACGAGCAGTACTTC. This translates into CASSTYGHEQYF.

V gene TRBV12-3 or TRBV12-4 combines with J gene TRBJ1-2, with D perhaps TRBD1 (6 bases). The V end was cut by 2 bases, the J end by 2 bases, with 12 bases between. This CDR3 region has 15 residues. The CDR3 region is CASSLPDRPNYGYTF. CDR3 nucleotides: TGTGCCAGCAGTTTACCTGACAGGCCGAACTATGGCTACACCTTC.

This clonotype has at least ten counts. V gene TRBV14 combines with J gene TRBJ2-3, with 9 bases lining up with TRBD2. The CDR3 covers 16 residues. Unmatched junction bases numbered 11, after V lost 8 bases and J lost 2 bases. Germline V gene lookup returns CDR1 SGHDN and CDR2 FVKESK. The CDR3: CASARYSGGNTDTQYF. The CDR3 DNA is TGTGCCAGCGCCCGTTATAGCGGGGGAAACACAGATACGCAGTATTTT.

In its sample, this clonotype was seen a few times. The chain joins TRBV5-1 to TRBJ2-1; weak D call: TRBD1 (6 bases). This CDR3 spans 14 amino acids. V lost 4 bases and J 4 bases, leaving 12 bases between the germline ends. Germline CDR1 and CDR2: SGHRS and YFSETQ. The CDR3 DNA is TGCGCCAGCAGCAAGACAGGTGCTTACAATGAGCAGTTCTTC. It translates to CASSKTGAYNEQFF.

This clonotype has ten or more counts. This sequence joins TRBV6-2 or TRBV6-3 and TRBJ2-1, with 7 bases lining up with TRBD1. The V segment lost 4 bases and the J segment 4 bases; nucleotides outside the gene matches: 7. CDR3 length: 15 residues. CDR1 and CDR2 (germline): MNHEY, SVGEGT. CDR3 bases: TGTGCCAGCAGTTCCAGGACAGGCCTATACAATGAGCAGTTCTTC. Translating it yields CASSSRTGLYNEQFF.

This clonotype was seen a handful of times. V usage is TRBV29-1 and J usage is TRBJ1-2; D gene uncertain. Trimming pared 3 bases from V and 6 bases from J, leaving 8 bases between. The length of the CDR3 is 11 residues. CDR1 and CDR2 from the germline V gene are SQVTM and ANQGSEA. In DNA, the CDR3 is TGCAGCGTTGATATAGGTGATGGCTACACCTTC. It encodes CSVDIGDGYTF.

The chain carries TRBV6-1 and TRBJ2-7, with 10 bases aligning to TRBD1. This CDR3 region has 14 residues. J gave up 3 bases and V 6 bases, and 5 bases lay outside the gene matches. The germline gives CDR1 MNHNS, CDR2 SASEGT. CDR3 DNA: TGTGCCAGCAGAAACCGGGACAGGGGCTACGAGCAGTACTTC. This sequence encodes CASRNRDRGYEQYF.

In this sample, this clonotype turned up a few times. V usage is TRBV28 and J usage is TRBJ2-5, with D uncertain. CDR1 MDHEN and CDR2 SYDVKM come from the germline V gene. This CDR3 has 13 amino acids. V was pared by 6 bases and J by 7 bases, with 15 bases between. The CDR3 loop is CASREDLVGTQYF. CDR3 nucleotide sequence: TGTGCCAGCAGGGAAGACCTGGTAGGGACCCAGTACTTC.

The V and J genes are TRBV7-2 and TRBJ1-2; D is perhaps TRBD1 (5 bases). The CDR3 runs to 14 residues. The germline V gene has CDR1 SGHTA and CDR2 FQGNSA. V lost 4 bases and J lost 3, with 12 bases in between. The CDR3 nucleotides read TGTGCCAGCAGCTGGCAGGGTATGGACTATGGCTACACCTTC. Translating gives CASSWQGMDYGYTF.

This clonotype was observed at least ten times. The CDR3 is CASSPTSITGELFF. CDR3 coding DNA: TGTGCCAGCAGCCCAACCTCAATCACCGGGGAGCTGTTTTTT. The rearrangement uses TRBV12-3 or TRBV12-4 and TRBJ2-2; D is unclear. The CDR3 runs 14 residues. The V gene lost 6 bases and the J gene lost 4 bases, with 12 bases spanning the gap.